A selection of T cell receptor beta chains follows, all from one sample in a study of T cell repertoires in cytomegalovirus infection. From the reads, TCRdb called clonotypes with MiXCR, one entry per CDR3 protein. The sample carries about 110,000 distinct CDR3 sequences, around 28% recorded once. Their antigen targets remain unknown. The starting material was CD8+ T cells from cultured PBMCs, obtained from culture after CMV antigen stimulation. All receptors derive from a human donor in good health (CMV status not recorded). Some clones in this sample may be carry-over from other donors' samples. CDR3s include the opening cysteine and the closing phenylalanine or tryptophan. D genes are given only for firm matches. Size values are once, few and many counts, or a class for expanded clones, and some rows have none.

j_gene: TRBJ2-6
v_gene: TRBV10-3
d_gene: TRBD1
abundance: few
CDR3nt: TGTGCCATCAGTGACCCAAGAACAGGGGGCAGATTCTCTGGGGCCAACGTCCTGACTTTC
CDR3aa: CAISDPRTGGRFSGANVLTF

j_gene: TRBJ2-1
v_gene: TRBV20-1
d_gene: TRBD2
abundance: NA
CDR3nt: TGCAGTGCTGCCGCACTAGCGGGGGGAGGGCAGTTCTTC
CDR3aa: CSAAALAGGGQFF

j_gene: TRBJ1-1
v_gene: TRBV27
d_gene: NA
abundance: NA
CDR3nt: TGTGCCAGCAGACCTCTAACAGGGAAAACCACTGAAGCTTTCTTT
CDR3aa: CASRPLTGKTTEAFF

j_gene: TRBJ1-2
v_gene: TRBV7-9
d_gene: NA
abundance: many
CDR3nt: TGTGCCAGCAGTGGAGAGTTAAGGAATGGCTACACCTTC
CDR3aa: CASSGELRNGYTF

j_gene: TRBJ1-2
v_gene: TRBV5-4
d_gene: NA
abundance: NA
CDR3nt: TGTGCCAGCACCTCGGTCACCACTGGGGATGGCTACACCTTC
CDR3aa: CASTSVTTGDGYTF

j_gene: TRBJ2-1
v_gene: TRBV4-1
d_gene: TRBD2
abundance: NA
CDR3nt: TGCGCCAGCAGCCAGGGGACTAGCCATGAGCAGTTCTTC
CDR3aa: CASSQGTSHEQFF

j_gene: TRBJ2-1
v_gene: TRBV6-6
d_gene: TRBD2
abundance: NA
CDR3nt: TGTGCCAGCAGTGGGGCGGGGGGCCTAAATGAGCAGTTCTTC
CDR3aa: CASSGAGGLNEQFF

j_gene: TRBJ1-1
v_gene: TRBV19
d_gene: NA
abundance: NA
CDR3nt: TGTGCCAGTAGTATGGTGGGGGGCTCTGAAGCTTTCTTT
CDR3aa: CASSMVGGSEAFF

j_gene: TRBJ1-1
v_gene: TRBV19
d_gene: NA
abundance: NA
CDR3nt: TGTGCCAGTAGTTCCAGGGTGGGCACTGAAGCTTTCTTT
CDR3aa: CASSSRVGTEAFF

j_gene: TRBJ2-7
v_gene: TRBV7-2
d_gene: TRBD1
abundance: many
CDR3nt: TGTGCCAGCAGCTTCGGGACAGGCGCCTACGAGCAGTACTTC
CDR3aa: CASSFGTGAYEQYF

j_gene: TRBJ2-3
v_gene: TRBV5-4
d_gene: TRBD1
abundance: NA
CDR3nt: TGTGCCAGCAGCCCGAGGACAGGGGGAACAGATACGCAGTATTTT
CDR3aa: CASSPRTGGTDTQYF

j_gene: TRBJ2-3
v_gene: TRBV5-4
d_gene: NA
abundance: few
CDR3nt: TGTGCCAGCAGCTTGCTGCAGTCTAGCACAGATACGCAGTATTTT
CDR3aa: CASSLLQSSTDTQYF

j_gene: TRBJ2-7
v_gene: TRBV4-1
d_gene: NA
abundance: few
CDR3nt: TGCGCCAGCAGCCAAAAGATTAGCTCCTACGAGCAGTACTTC
CDR3aa: CASSQKISSYEQYF

j_gene: TRBJ2-7
v_gene: TRBV19
d_gene: TRBD2
abundance: few
CDR3nt: TGTGCCAGTAGTCAAGCTAGCGGGGTCGAGCAGTACTTC
CDR3aa: CASSQASGVEQYF

j_gene: TRBJ2-4
v_gene: TRBV12-5
d_gene: NA
abundance: few
CDR3nt: TGTGCTAGTGGCCAGGTGGGGGGTGGGGACATTCAGTACTTC
CDR3aa: CASGQVGGGDIQYF

j_gene: TRBJ2-1
v_gene: TRBV6-2/TRBV6-3
d_gene: NA
abundance: NA
CDR3nt: TGTGCCAGCAGCTTGAACGGAGAAAATGAGCAGTTCTTC
CDR3aa: CASSLNGENEQFF

j_gene: TRBJ2-7
v_gene: TRBV5-4
d_gene: NA
abundance: few
CDR3nt: TGTGCCAGCAGCTTGCCAGAAAGCTCCTACGAGCAGTACTTC
CDR3aa: CASSLPESSYEQYF

j_gene: TRBJ2-3
v_gene: TRBV7-2
d_gene: TRBD2
abundance: many
CDR3nt: TGTGCCAGCACTCCCCCGGCGGGGGGGCCCGATACGCAGTATTTT
CDR3aa: CASTPPAGGPDTQYF

j_gene: TRBJ1-1
v_gene: TRBV7-6
d_gene: NA
abundance: many
CDR3nt: TGTGCCAGCAGCTCCTGGACACACACTGAAGCTTTCTTT
CDR3aa: CASSSWTHTEAFF

j_gene: TRBJ1-2
v_gene: TRBV6-6
d_gene: NA
abundance: many
CDR3nt: TGTGCCAGCAGGTCCCCCTTAAACGGGGAATATGGCTACACCTTC
CDR3aa: CASRSPLNGEYGYTF

j_gene: TRBJ2-1
v_gene: TRBV7-6
d_gene: NA
abundance: many
CDR3nt: TGTGCCAGCAGCTCCGACTCGAGCTCCTACAATGAGCAGTTCTTC
CDR3aa: CASSSDSSSYNEQFF

j_gene: TRBJ1-1
v_gene: TRBV7-2
d_gene: NA
abundance: many
CDR3nt: TGTGCCAGCAGCAATAAGAACACTGAAGCTTTCTTT
CDR3aa: CASSNKNTEAFF

j_gene: TRBJ2-5
v_gene: TRBV6-2/TRBV6-3
d_gene: TRBD1
abundance: few
CDR3nt: TGTGCCAGCAGTTACGGGCCAGGGGGCCGGGAGACCCAGTACTTC
CDR3aa: CASSYGPGGRETQYF

j_gene: TRBJ2-7
v_gene: TRBV11-3
d_gene: TRBD2
abundance: NA
CDR3nt: TGTGCCAGCAGCTTTAGCGGGGGGCGGACCTACGAGCAGTACTTC
CDR3aa: CASSFSGGRTYEQYF

j_gene: TRBJ1-2
v_gene: TRBV2
d_gene: NA
abundance: few
CDR3nt: TGTGCCAGCAGTCCTCTTCACCACTTC
CDR3aa: CASSPLHHF

j_gene: TRBJ2-3
v_gene: TRBV27
d_gene: NA
abundance: NA
CDR3nt: TGTGCCAGCAGTTTATCGGCGGGGCCCCTCACAGATACGCAGTATTTT
CDR3aa: CASSLSAGPLTDTQYF

j_gene: TRBJ1-1
v_gene: TRBV18
d_gene: NA
abundance: many
CDR3nt: TGTGCCAGCTCACCAGAGGGTGTCACTGAAGCTTTCTTT
CDR3aa: CASSPEGVTEAFF